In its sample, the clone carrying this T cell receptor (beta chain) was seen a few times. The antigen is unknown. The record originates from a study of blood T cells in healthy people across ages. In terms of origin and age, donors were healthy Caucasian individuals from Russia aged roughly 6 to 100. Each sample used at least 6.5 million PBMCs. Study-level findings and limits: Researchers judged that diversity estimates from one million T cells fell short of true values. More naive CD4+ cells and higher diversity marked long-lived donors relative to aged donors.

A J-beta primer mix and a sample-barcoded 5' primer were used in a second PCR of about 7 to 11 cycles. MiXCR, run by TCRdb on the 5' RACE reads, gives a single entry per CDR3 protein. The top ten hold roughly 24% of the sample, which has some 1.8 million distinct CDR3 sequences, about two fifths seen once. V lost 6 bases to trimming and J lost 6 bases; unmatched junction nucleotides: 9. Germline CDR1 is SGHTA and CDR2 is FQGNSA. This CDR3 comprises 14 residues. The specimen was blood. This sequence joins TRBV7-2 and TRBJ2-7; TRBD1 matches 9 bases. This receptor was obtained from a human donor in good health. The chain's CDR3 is CASRQTGGKGEQYF. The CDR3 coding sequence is TGTGCCAGCAGACAAACAGGGGGCAAGGGCGAGCAGTACTTC.